This TCR beta chain was found in a study of T cells in Graves' hyperthyroidism and ophthalmopathy. Findings and limits, study-wide: Within blood appeared most thyroid clonotypes that had expanded above 0.001.

Researchers amplified the TCR beta CDR3 regions from RNA transcripts. When the TCR CDR3 underwent first-round RT-PCR, the HTBI primer set was used. Each CDR3 protein gets one entry after TCRdb re-called the multiplex PCR reads with MiXCR. The sample includes 250,000 to 350,000 distinct CDR3 sequences, about a sixth of them seen just once. Many counts were recorded for this clonotype. Its antigen remains unknown. Germline V CDR1 and CDR2: SGHAT, FQNNGV. CDR3 length: 15 residues. Trimming took 0 bases from V and 10 from J, leaving 16 bases between them. The rearrangement joins TRBV11-2 to TRBJ2-1; tentatively, D is TRBD2 (5 bases). This TCR was sampled from a woman aged 60-75 years with Graves' ophthalmopathy. The sequenced sample consisted of blood. The CDR3 coding sequence is TGTGCCAGCAGCTTAGAGTATGGGGAGAGACACGAGCAGTTCTTC. It encodes CASSLEYGERHEQFF.